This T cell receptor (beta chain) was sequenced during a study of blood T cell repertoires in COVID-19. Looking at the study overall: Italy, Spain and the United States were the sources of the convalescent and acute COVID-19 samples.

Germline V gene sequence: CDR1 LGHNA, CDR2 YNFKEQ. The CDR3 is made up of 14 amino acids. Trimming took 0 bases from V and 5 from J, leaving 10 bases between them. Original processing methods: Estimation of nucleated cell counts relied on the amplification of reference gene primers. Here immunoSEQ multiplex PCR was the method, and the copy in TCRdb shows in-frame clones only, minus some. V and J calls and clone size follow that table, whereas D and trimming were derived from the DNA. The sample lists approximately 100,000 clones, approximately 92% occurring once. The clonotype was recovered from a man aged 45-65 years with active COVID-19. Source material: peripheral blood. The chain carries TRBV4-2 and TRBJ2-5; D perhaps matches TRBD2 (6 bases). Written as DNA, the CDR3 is TGTGCCAGCAGCCAAGAAAAGGCGGGGGAGACCCAGTACTTC. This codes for CASSQEKAGETQYF.